This T cell receptor (beta chain) was sequenced in a study of CD8 T cells in Susac syndrome. Reverse transcription of about 0.45 to 1 ug RNA was performed with random hexamers. Coverage of TCR beta CDR3 amplification by immunoSEQ multiplex PCR extended to 54 Vbeta and 13 Jbeta. TCRdb recomputed calls from the immunoSEQ multiplex PCR reads with MiXCR, one row per CDR3 protein. This sample carries approximately 220,000 distinct CDR3 sequences, 85% to 95% of them seen once, and the ten largest clones take 0.082%. Overall study findings and caveats: The study admitted that it had a relatively small number of individuals in its TCR sequencing and HLA analysis.

CD8+ and CD4+ T cells from blood underwent TCR beta sequencing. The CD8+ and CD4+ T cells were isolated magnetically using a negative isolation approach, whereas the TEMRA cells were enriched by FACS. The CDR3 length is 12 residues. Germline-derived CDR1 and CDR2 are SNHLY and FYNNEI. The V end lost 7 bases, the J end lost 10 bases, and 14 bases lay between the germline ends. Concerning this clonotype itself: The antigen remains undetermined.

The clonotype was recovered from a human donor with multiple sclerosis. J is TRBJ1-5 and V is TRBV2, with D hard to call. The sample consisted of CD4+ T cells from PBMCs. CDR3 region: CASNVGWAPQHF. As DNA, the CDR3 is TGTGCCAGCAATGTGGGATGGGCCCCCCAGCATTTT.